This T cell receptor beta chain was captured by sequencing in a study of cytomegalovirus exposure and HLA in healthy donors. At the level of the study: An earlier analysis found fewer than 120 million unique TCR beta sequences from around 180 million T cells. Genetic ancestry analysis placed 81% of the 350 to 500 donors that were genotyped in the Caucasian-associated cluster.

About this clone itself: Its antigen remains unknown.

Primers for the PCR totalled 60 Vbeta and 13 Jbeta. Some clones are missing from TCRdb's copy, which holds only in-frame ones; the method was immunoSEQ multiplex PCR. Of roughly 150,000 clones detected, just over 75% appear once; the ten largest clones hold over 0.95%. This CDR3 spans 14 amino acids. Trimming removed 4 bases from V and 8 bases from J; junction bases left unmatched: 8. The V gene's germline CDR1 is MNHNS and CDR2 SASEGT. Study-level findings and limits: Sequences of the TCR beta chain were said to predict the HLA-A and HLA-B alleles of most subjects accurately.

The clonotype originates from a woman aged 35 to 49 in good health and CMV-seronegative. The chain couples TRBV6-1 to TRBJ1-2; 9 bases map to TRBD1. Sequenced sample: PBMCs. The CDR3 nucleotides read TGTGCCAGCAGTGCCCGGGACAGGGTCGGAGGCTACACCTTC. Encoded protein: CASSARDRVGGYTF.